Below are 6 T cell receptor beta chains sequenced from a single sample in a study of control samples from healthy donors and cancer patients. This table comes from immunoSEQ multiplex PCR, and its TCRdb copy is limited to in-frame clones, with some not included. The table has around 130,000 clones, roughly 91% seen once; the top ten hold 1.7%. Sequencing was done on a sample of PBMCs. Receptor source: a man over 45 with head and neck cancer.

The genes are TRBV25-1 and TRBJ1-2; no clear D. This CDR3 is built from 14 residues. Germline V gene lookup returns CDR1 MGHDK and CDR2 SYGVNS. The V and J ends lost 1 base and 0 bases respectively, with 6 bases between them. The CDR3 loop reads CASSESAANYGYTF. In DNA, the CDR3 is TGTGCCAGCAGTGAATCGGCGGCTAACTATGGCTACACCTTC.

The chain couples TRBV7-2 to TRBJ2-7; D perhaps matches TRBD2 (6 bases). V was trimmed by 3 bases and J by 4 bases, leaving 10 bases between them. This CDR3 spans 13 amino acids. Germline-derived CDR1 and CDR2 are SGHTA and FQGNSA. The CDR3 loop is CASSFGGVYEQYF. The CDR3 bases are TGTGCCAGCAGCTTCGGCGGGGTTTACGAGCAGTACTTC.

This chain connects TRBV7-2 to TRBJ2-7, with D maybe TRBD2 (6 bases). CDR3 size: 14 residues. V was cut by 5 bases and J by 2 bases, with 13 bases left in between. From germline, CDR1 is SGHTA and CDR2 FQGNSA. The CDR3: CASSPPAGPYEQYF. The DNA of the CDR3 is TGTGCCAGCAGCCCCCCAGCGGGTCCCTACGAGCAGTACTTC.

The rearrangement joins TRBV29-1 to TRBJ2-7, with D perhaps TRBD1 or TRBD2 (6 bases each). V lost 6 bases and J 3 bases, leaving 24 bases between the germline ends. This CDR3 has 16 amino acids. The germline V gene encodes CDR1 SQVTM and CDR2 ANQGSEA. This CDR3 is CSVAGGDTLGNYEQYF. Written as DNA, the CDR3 is TGCAGCGTCGCTGGCGGGGACACCCTCGGGAACTACGAGCAGTACTTC.

The V gene is TRBV6-2 or TRBV6-3, the J gene TRBJ2-6; D is unresolved. The length of the CDR3 is 16 residues. Trimming pared 2 bases from V and 2 bases from J, leaving 10 bases between. Germline V lookup: CDR1 MNHEY, CDR2 SVGEGT. CDR3 residues: CASSYTGRAGANVLTF. The CDR3 DNA is TGTGCCAGCAGTTACACGGGCCGCGCTGGGGCCAACGTCCTGACTTTC.

The rearrangement joins TRBV7-9 to TRBJ2-5; no definite D call. This CDR3 is 11 amino acids long. With 5 bases removed from V and 4 bases from J, the gap between germline ends came to 5 bases. The germline gives CDR1 SEHNR, CDR2 FQNEAQ (reference sequence). DNA of the CDR3: TGTGCCAGCAGCCCTTCAGAGACCCAGTACTTC. This sequence encodes CASSPSETQYF.